These 25 T cell receptor beta chains originate from one sample sequenced in a study of long-term antiretroviral therapy in people with HIV. The assay, immunoSEQ v3.0, was run at survey level. Measured with immunoSEQ multiplex PCR; TCRdb has only the in-frame clones, and not every one. This sample yields about 39,000 clones, of which 65% to 90% are seen a single time; roughly 3.9% belongs to the top ten. The sequencing here drew on unsorted PBMCs, taken just before starting antiretroviral therapy. These receptors came from a woman younger than 35 with HIV.

The rearrangement joins TRBV5-4 to TRBJ2-1, with 9 bases matching TRBD2. The CDR3 consists of 15 residues. Germline V gene data show CDR1 as SGHNT and CDR2 as YYREEE (reference sequence). Unmatched junction bases numbered 5, after V lost 7 bases and J lost 0 bases. CDR3 bases: TGTGCCAGCGGGAATAGCGGGAGCTCCTACAATGAGCAGTTCTTC. Translated, it gives CASGNSGSSYNEQFF.

The rearrangement links TRBV29-1 to TRBJ1-2; the D is unclear. Between the trimmed V and J ends, which lost 3 bases and 2 bases, there was a span of 10 bases. The CDR3 extends over 13 amino acids. Germline loops: CDR1 SQVTM, CDR2 ANQGSEA. The CDR3 loop is CSVDRESNYGYTF. As DNA, the CDR3 is TGCAGCGTTGACCGGGAATCGAACTATGGCTACACCTTC.

The genes are TRBV27 and TRBJ1-1; 7 positions agree with TRBD1. The V segment lost 9 bases and the J segment 1 base; nucleotides outside the gene matches: 11. The CDR3 has 15 residues. Germline V CDR1 and CDR2: MNHEY, SMNVEV (reference sequence). The CDR3 sequence is CARRGRVSRNTEAFF. Here the CDR3 DNA reads TGTGCCAGAAGGGGGCGGGTCTCGAGGAACACTGAAGCTTTCTTT.

The chain has TRBV12-5 and TRBJ1-2, with TRBD1 matching over 8 bases. V shed 6 bases and J 7 bases; nucleotides not matched to a gene: 10. This CDR3 comprises 14 residues. The V gene's germline CDR1 is LGHNT and CDR2 FRNRAP. Here the CDR3 DNA reads TGTGCTAGTGGACTGTCCAGGGGGCTAGGTGGCTACACCTTC. Translation gives CASGLSRGLGGYTF. The full variable domain, in which reference TRBV12-5 and TRBJ1-2 provide the parts outside the CDR3, is DARVTQTPRHKVTEMGQEVTMRCQPILGHNTVFWYRQTMMQGLELLAYFRNRAPLDDSGMPKDRFSAEMPDATLATLKIQPSEPRDSAVYFCASGLSRGLGGYTFGSGTRLTVV.

The J gene is TRBJ2-7, the V gene TRBV9, with TRBD2 matching over 9 bases. Germline V CDR1 and CDR2: SGDLS, YYNGEE. This CDR3 comprises 15 residues. Trimming at V came to 3 bases and at J to 4 bases, leaving 8 bases not matched to a gene. CDR3 DNA sequence: TGTGCCAGCAGCGCAATAGCGGGAGAGCGTTACGAGCAGTACTTC. It specifies CASSAIAGERYEQYF.

The chain employs TRBV7-3 and TRBJ2-1; 11 positions match TRBD1. The V segment lost 5 bases and the J segment 8 bases; nucleotides outside the gene matches: 5. The germline CDR1 and CDR2 sequences are SGHTA and FQGTGA. This CDR3 region has 14 residues. The CDR3 sequence is CASSRGQGVYEQFF. For the CDR3, the DNA is TGTGCCAGCAGCAGGGGACAGGGGGTTTATGAGCAGTTCTTC.

The chain is built from TRBV27 and TRBJ1-2, with D uncertain. CDR3 size: 14 residues. Trimming took 6 bases from V and 2 from J, leaving 13 bases between them. CDR1 is MNHEY, CDR2 SMNVEV, per germline (reference sequence). The DNA of the CDR3 is TGTGCCAGCAGCTCATTGGGGAGCAACTATGGCTACACCTTC. It yields the protein CASSSLGSNYGYTF.

This clone was seen just once. The chain joins TRBV4-2 to TRBJ2-5; 13 positions agree with TRBD2. Per the germline V gene, CDR1 is LGHNA and CDR2 is YNFKEQ. The CDR3 is 18 amino acids. Trimming took 0 bases from V and 6 from J; bases not matched to a gene: 10. The CDR3 DNA follows: TGTGCCAGCAGCCAAGATCTTGAACTAGCGGGAGGGCGGAAGACCCAGTACTTC. It translates to CASSQDLELAGGRKTQYF.

The genes are TRBV4-3 and TRBJ2-1; D possibly corresponds to TRBD2 (5 bases). The germline V and J ends were trimmed by 0 bases and 8 bases, with 8 bases remaining between them. Looked up from germline, CDR1 is LGHNA and CDR2 is YSLEER. The CDR3 totals 13 residues. The CDR3: CASSQDAEDEQFF. The CDR3 bases are TGCGCCAGCAGCCAAGATGCGGAGGATGAGCAGTTCTTC.

This chain connects TRBV7-8 to TRBJ1-1, with 7 bases matching TRBD1. The CDR3 runs to 12 residues. V dropped 6 bases and J dropped 9; count of bases not matched to a gene: 7. The germline V gene has CDR1 SGHVS and CDR2 FQNEAQ. CDR3: CASRGGTEKAFF. The CDR3 DNA reads as TGTGCCAGCAGGGGAGGGACAGAGAAAGCTTTCTTT.

The CDR3 nucleotides are TGTGCCAGCAGCCCCCTGAACTATGGCTACACCTTC. Protein sequence: CASSPLNYGYTF. This chain uses TRBV9 with TRBJ1-2; D gene ambiguous. CDR3 length equals 12 residues. Germline loops: CDR1 SGDLS, CDR2 YYNGEE. Trimming took 4 bases from V and 2 from J, leaving 6 bases between them.

The rearrangement joins TRBV15 to TRBJ2-7, with 7 nucleotides matching TRBD2. CDR1 and CDR2 (germline): LNHNV, YYDKDF (reference sequence). V lost 5 bases and J lost 0; bases outside the gene matches: 13. The CDR3 has 17 residues. CDR3 amino acids: CATSDQGGQTVSYEQYF. The CDR3 DNA reads TGTGCCACCAGCGACCAGGGAGGGCAGACAGTCTCCTACGAGCAGTACTTC.

The rearrangement uses TRBV6-6 and TRBJ1-1; possible D gene TRBD1, 5 bases. Germline CDR1 MNHNY, CDR2 SVGAGI (reference sequence). This CDR3 has 11 residues. Trimming left V 8 bases short and J 6 bases short, with 10 bases between. CDR3: CASGKGAEAFF. In DNA, the CDR3 is TGTGCCAGCGGCAAAGGGGCTGAAGCTTTCTTT.

This chain connects TRBV2 to TRBJ2-6; 7 nucleotides align to TRBD2. Looked up from germline, CDR1 is SNHLY and CDR2 is FYNNEI. With 4 bases clipped from V and 3 bases from J, the junction kept 15 bases outside the gene matches. The CDR3 length is 19 residues. CDR3 protein: CASSAPSGTAPFGANVLTF. The DNA of the CDR3 is TGTGCCAGCAGTGCCCCAAGCGGGACGGCTCCTTTTGGGGCCAACGTCCTGACTTTC.

In this sample, this clone turned up once. CDR3 sequence: CASSQLLTDRSTDTQYF. In DNA, the CDR3 is TGCGCCAGCAGCCAACTATTGACGGACAGAAGCACAGATACGCAGTATTTT. The J gene is TRBJ2-3, the V gene TRBV4-3; TRBD1 is a possible D gene (6 bases). The V gene's germline CDR1 is LGHNA and CDR2 YSLEER. V dropped 2 bases and J dropped 0 bases, with 15 bases sitting between them. There are 17 residues in the CDR3.

The chain is built from TRBV23-1 and TRBJ2-7, with 9 bases lining up with TRBD1. TRBV23-1 counts as an open reading frame of uncertain function. J lost 6 bases, V lost 2 bases, and 14 bases had no gene match. The CDR3 consists of 17 residues. In DNA, the CDR3 is TGCGCCAGCAGTCAACTTCTACCCGCCGGGACAGGGACCGAGCAGTACTTC. It is translated as CASSQLLPAGTGTEQYF.

The rearrangement uses TRBV6-6 and TRBJ1-5, with a tentative D call TRBD1 (5 bases). Germline-derived CDR1 and CDR2 are MNHNY and SVGAGI (reference sequence). The ends were cut back, 6 bases at V and 1 base at J, with 13 bases in the middle. The CDR3 is made up of 15 amino acids. The CDR3, as DNA: TGTGCCAGCAGACCATGGAGGGACAGCAATCAGCCCCAGCATTTT. Amino acid sequence: CASRPWRDSNQPQHF.

The J gene is TRBJ2-7, the V gene TRBV28; tentatively, D is TRBD1 (6 bases). Germline V lookup: CDR1 MDHEN, CDR2 SYDVKM. The CDR3 extends over 13 amino acids. The ends were cut back, 4 bases at V and 6 bases at J, with 13 bases in the middle. The CDR3 bases are TGTGCCAGCAGTTACACACAGGGTGGCGAGCAGTACTTC. It yields the protein CASSYTQGGEQYF.

V gene TRBV9 combines with J gene TRBJ2-3; D is tentatively TRBD1 or TRBD2 (5 bases each). The CDR3 extends over 14 amino acids. V lost 4 bases, J lost 5 bases, and 14 bases lay in between. The germline V gene encodes CDR1 SGDLS and CDR2 YYNGEE. The CDR3 bases are TGTGCCAGCAGCCCCGGGACGGCGGGAGATACGCAGTATTTT. Translated: CASSPGTAGDTQYF.

The DNA of the CDR3 is TGTGCCAGCAGCCCAGACGGGGGCAACTCTAACACCGGGGAGCTGTTTTTT. It yields the protein CASSPDGGNSNTGELFF. V is TRBV5-6 and J is TRBJ2-2, with D perhaps TRBD1 or TRBD2 (6 bases each). The CDR3 sequence is 17 residues long. The V end was cut by 4 bases, the J end by 2 bases, with 18 bases between. Per germline, CDR1 SGHDT and CDR2 YYEEEE. Drawing the rest from reference TRBV5-6 and TRBJ2-2, the complete variable domain is DAGVTQSPTHLIKTRGQQVTLRCSPKSGHDTVSWYQQALGQGPQFIFQYYEEEERQRGNFPDRFSGHQFPNYSSELNVNALLLGDSALYLCASSPDGGNSNTGELFFGEGSRLTVL.

The rearrangement joins TRBV2 to TRBJ2-7, with 7 bases identical to TRBD1. The CDR3 contains 13 residues. The V and J ends lost 10 bases and 6 bases, in that order; junction bases with no gene match: 12. Germline CDR1 reads SNHLY; CDR2 reads FYNNEI. CDR3 coding DNA: TGTGCCACCCGACGGGACAGCATACTCGAGCAGTACTTC. Translated: CATRRDSILEQYF.

The chain links TRBV4-2 to TRBJ2-7; D ambiguous. The germline V gene has CDR1 LGHNA and CDR2 YNFKEQ. The V end lost 0 bases, the J end lost 2 bases, and 14 bases lay between the germline ends. The CDR3 covers 16 residues. The CDR3 DNA follows: TGTGCCAGCAGCCAAGACTCCAGCGAGAGCCCCTACGAGCAGTACTTC. As protein: CASSQDSSESPYEQYF.

CDR3 sequence (DNA): TGTGCCACCGATTCTGGGGCCAACGTCCTGACTTTC. This encodes CATDSGANVLTF. V is TRBV27 and J is TRBJ2-6; D is unclear. V lost 10 bases and J lost 1, with 5 bases in between. Germline loops: CDR1 MNHEY, CDR2 SMNVEV (reference sequence). The CDR3 consists of 12 residues.

This clone was counted a few times. The genes are TRBV2 and TRBJ1-1, with D unclear. This CDR3 region has 12 residues. Per the germline V gene, CDR1 is SNHLY and CDR2 is FYNNEI. V lost 6 bases, J lost 6 bases, and 11 bases lay in between. DNA of the CDR3: TGTGCCAGCAGCCCACCCGGGCCTGAAGCTTTCTTT. Translated, it gives CASSPPGPEAFF.

V gene TRBV9 combines with J gene TRBJ2-1; 10 nucleotides align to TRBD2. Germline V gives CDR1 SGDLS, CDR2 YYNGEE. Trimming took 3 bases from V and 8 from J; bases not matched to a gene: 11. The CDR3 is 16 residues long. The DNA of the CDR3 is TGTGCCAGCAGCGACGGACTAGCGGAGCATACTTATGAGCAGTTCTTC. This translates into CASSDGLAEHTYEQFF.